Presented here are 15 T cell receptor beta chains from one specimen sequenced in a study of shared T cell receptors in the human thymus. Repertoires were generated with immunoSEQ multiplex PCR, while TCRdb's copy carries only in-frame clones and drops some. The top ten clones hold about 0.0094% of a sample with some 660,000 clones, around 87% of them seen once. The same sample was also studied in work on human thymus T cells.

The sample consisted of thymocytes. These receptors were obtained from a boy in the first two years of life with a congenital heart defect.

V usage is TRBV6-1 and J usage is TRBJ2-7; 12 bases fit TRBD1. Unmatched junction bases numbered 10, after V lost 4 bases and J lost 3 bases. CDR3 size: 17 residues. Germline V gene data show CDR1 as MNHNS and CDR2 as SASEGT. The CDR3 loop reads CASSVGTGGEKGYEQYF. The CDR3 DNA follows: TGTGCCAGCAGTGTCGGGACAGGGGGCGAAAAGGGCTACGAGCAGTACTTC.

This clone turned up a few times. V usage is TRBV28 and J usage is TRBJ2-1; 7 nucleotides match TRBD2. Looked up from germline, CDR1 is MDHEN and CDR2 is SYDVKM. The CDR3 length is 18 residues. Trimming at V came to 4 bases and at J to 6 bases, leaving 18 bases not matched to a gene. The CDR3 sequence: CASSSWMARRASGNEQFF. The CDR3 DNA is TGTGCCAGCAGTTCTTGGATGGCCCGCCGGGCTAGCGGCAATGAGCAGTTCTTC.

The CDR3 sequence is CASSPGQQETQYF. The CDR3 DNA is TGTGCCAGCAGCCCGGGACAACAAGAGACCCAGTACTTC. The V call is TRBV7-3, the J call TRBJ2-5; a possible D gene is TRBD1 (6 bases). The germline V gene encodes CDR1 SGHTA and CDR2 FQGTGA. This CDR3 has 13 residues. The V end was cut by 5 bases, the J end by 2 bases, with 9 bases between.

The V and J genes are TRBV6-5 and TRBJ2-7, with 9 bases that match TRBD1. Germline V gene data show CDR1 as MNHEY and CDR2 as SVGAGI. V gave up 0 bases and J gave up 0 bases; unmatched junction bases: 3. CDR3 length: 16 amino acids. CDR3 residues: CASSYSSGQGSYEQYF. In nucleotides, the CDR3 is TGTGCCAGCAGTTACTCCTCGGGACAGGGCTCCTACGAGCAGTACTTC.

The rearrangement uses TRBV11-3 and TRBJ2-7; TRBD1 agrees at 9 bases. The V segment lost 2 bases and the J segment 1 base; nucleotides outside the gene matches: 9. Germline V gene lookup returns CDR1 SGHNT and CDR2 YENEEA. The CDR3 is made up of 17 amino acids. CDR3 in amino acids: CASSLLTGTGRSYEQYF. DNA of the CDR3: TGTGCCAGCAGCTTACTCACAGGGACAGGGCGATCCTACGAGCAGTACTTC. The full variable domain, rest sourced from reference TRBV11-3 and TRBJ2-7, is EAGVVQSPRYKIIEKKQPVAFWCNPISGHNTLYWYLQNLGQGPELLIRYENEEAVDDSQLPKDRFSAERLKGVDSTLKIQPAELGDSAVYLCASSLLTGTGRSYEQYFGPGTRLTVT.

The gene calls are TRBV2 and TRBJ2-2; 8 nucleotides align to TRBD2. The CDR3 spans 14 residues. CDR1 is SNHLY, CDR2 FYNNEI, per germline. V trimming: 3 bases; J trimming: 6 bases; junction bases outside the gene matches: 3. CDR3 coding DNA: TGTGCCAGCAGTGAGAAGCGGGAGCCCGGGGAGCTGTTTTTT. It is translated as CASSEKREPGELFF.

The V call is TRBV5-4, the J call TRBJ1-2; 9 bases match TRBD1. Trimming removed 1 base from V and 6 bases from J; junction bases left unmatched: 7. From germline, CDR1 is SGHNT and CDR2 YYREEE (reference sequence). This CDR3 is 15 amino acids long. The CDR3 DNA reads TGTGCCAGCAGCTTGAGGACAGGGGTATCAAATGGCTACACCTTC. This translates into CASSLRTGVSNGYTF.

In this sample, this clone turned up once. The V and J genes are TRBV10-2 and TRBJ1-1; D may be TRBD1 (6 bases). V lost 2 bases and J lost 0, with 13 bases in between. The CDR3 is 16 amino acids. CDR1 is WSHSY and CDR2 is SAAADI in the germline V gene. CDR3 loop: CASSEPWTAMNTEAFF. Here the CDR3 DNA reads TGCGCCAGCAGTGAGCCTTGGACAGCCATGAACACTGAAGCTTTCTTT.

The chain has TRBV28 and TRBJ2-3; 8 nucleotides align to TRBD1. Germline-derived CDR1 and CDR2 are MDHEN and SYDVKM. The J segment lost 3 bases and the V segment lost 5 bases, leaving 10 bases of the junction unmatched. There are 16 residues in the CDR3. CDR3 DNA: TGTGCCAGCAGTCCGGAGGACAGGGATGGTACAGATACGCAGTATTTT. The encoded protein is CASSPEDRDGTDTQYF.

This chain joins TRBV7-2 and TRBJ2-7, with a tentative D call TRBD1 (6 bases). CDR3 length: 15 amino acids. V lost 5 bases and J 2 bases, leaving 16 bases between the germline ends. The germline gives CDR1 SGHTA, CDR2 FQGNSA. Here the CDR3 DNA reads TGTGCCAGCAGCGGCGCCCGACAGGCTCCCTACGAGCAGTACTTC. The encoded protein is CASSGARQAPYEQYF.

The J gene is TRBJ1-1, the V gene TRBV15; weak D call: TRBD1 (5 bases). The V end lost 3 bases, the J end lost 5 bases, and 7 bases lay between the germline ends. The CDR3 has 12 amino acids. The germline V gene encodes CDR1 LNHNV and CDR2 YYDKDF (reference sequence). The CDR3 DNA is TGTGCCACCAGCAGGGACATAACTGAAGCTTTCTTT. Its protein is CATSRDITEAFF.

DNA for the CDR3: TGCGCCAGCAGCTTGGTTCCTGAATCTAACAGGGGAGCGTGGGGGACTGAAGCTTTCTTT. Translating it yields CASSLVPESNRGAWGTEAFF. The chain links TRBV5-1 to TRBJ1-1; 7 nucleotides align to TRBD1. Germline V CDR1 and CDR2: SGHRS, YFSETQ. The CDR3 extends over 20 amino acids. The trim removed 0 bases at V and 5 bases at J, leaving 22 bases unmatched. The entire variable domain, with the rest obtained from reference TRBV5-1 and TRBJ1-1, is as follows: KAGVTQTPRYLIKTRGQQVTLSCSPISGHRSVSWYQQTPGQGLQFLFEYFSETQRNKGNFPGRFSGRQFSNSRSEMNVSTLELGDSALYLCASSLVPESNRGAWGTEAFFGQGTRLTVV.

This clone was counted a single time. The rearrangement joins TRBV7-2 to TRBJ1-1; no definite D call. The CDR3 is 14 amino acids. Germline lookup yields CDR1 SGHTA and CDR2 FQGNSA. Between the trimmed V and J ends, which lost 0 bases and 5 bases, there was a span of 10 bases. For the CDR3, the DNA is TGTGCCAGCAGCTTAGCGGCCCCAGGTACTGAAGCTTTCTTT. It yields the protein CASSLAAPGTEAFF.

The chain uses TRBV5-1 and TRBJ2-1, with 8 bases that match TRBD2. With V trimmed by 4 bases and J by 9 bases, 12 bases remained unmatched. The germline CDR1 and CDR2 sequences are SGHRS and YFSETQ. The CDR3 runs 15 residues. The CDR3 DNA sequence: TGCGCCAGCAGCCCCTATAGAGCGGGAGATGGTGAGCAGTTCTTC. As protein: CASSPYRAGDGEQFF.

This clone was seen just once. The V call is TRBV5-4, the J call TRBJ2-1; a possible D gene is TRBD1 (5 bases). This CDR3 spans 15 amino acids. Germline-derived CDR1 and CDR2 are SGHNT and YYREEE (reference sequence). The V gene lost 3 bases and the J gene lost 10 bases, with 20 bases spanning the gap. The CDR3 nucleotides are TGTGCCAGCAGCTGGGGCCAACCTCCTCGACAAGAGCAGTTCTTC. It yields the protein CASSWGQPPRQEQFF.